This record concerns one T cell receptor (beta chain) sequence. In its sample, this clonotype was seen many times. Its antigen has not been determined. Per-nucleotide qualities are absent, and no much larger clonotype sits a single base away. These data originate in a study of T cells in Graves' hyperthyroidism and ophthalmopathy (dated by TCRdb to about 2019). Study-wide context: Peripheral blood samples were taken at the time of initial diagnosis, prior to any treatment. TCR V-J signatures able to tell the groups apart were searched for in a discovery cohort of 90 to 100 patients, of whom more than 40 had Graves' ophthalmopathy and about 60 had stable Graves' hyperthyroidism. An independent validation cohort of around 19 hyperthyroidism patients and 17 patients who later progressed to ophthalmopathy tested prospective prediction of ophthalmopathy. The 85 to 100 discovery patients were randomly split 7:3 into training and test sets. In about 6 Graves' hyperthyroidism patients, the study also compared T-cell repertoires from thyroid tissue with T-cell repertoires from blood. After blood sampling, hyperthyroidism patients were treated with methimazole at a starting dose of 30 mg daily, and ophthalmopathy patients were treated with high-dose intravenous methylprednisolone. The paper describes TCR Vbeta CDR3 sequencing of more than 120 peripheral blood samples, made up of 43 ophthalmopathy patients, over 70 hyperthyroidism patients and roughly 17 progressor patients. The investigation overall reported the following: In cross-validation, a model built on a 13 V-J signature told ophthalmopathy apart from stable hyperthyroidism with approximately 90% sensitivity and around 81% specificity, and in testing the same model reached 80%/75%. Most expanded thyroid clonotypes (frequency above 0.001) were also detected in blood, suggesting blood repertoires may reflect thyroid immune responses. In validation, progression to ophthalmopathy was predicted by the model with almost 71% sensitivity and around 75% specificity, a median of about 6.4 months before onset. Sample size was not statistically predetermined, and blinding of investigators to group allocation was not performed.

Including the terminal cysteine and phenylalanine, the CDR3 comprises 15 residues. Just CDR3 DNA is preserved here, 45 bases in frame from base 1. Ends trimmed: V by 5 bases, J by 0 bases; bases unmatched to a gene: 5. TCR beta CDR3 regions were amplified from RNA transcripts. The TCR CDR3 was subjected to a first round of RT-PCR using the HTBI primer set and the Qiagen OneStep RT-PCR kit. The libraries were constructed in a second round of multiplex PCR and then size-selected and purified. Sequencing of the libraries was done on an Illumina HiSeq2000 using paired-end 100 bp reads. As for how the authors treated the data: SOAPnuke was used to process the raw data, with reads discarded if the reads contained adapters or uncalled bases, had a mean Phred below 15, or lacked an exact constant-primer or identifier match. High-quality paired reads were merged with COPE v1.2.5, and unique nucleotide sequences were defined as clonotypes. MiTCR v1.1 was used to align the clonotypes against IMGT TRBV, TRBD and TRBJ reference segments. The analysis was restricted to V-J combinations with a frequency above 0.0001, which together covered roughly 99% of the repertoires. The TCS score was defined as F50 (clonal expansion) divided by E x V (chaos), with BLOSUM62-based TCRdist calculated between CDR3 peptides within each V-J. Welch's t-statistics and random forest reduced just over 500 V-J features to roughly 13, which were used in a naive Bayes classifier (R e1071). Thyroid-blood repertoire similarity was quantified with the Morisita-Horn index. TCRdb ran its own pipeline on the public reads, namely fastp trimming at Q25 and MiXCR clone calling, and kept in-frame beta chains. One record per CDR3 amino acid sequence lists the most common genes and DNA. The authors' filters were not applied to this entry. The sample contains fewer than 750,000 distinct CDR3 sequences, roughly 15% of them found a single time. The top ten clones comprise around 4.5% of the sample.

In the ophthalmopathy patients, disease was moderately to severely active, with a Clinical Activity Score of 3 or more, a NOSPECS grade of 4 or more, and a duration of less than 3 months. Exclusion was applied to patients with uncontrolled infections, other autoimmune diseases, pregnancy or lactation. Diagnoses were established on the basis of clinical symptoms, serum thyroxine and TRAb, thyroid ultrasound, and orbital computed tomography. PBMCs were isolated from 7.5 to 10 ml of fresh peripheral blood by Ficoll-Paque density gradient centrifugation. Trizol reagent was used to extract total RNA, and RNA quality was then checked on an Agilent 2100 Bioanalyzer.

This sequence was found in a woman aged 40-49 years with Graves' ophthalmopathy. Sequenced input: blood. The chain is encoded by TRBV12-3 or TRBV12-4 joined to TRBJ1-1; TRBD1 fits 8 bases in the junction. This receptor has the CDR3 CASSPRQGLNTEAFF. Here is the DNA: TGTGCCAGCAGTCCACGACAGGGGTTGAACACTGAAGCTTTCTTT.